What follows describes a single TCR beta chain. Its antigen target is currently unknown. It has no much larger one-base neighbor in the sample; base qualities were not kept. The data stem from a study of cytomegalovirus exposure and HLA in healthy donors (dated by TCRdb to 2017 to 2019). Broadly, across the study: According to a later analysis, the approximately 130 validation repertoires were produced on the same platform as the approximately 690 repertoires of the first cohort. The study aimed to test whether cataloging public T cell receptors could reveal signatures of past pathogen exposure. In addition to the first cohort of several hundred subjects, a separate validation cohort of 120 different subjects was used. To predict cytomegalovirus infection status, the study combined high-throughput TCR immunosequencing, statistical association of individual TCRs with disease status, and machine learning.

CDR1 and CDR2 are drawn from the germline V gene: SGHRS, YFSETQ. V is pruned by 3 bases and J by 5 bases, leaving 6 bases of the junction without a gene match. From cysteine to phenylalanine, the CDR3 is 14 amino acids long. This entry keeps only the CDR3 DNA: 42 bases, framed from base 1. The study at large found these results: The study listed 164 TCR beta chains as associated with cytomegalovirus. It was suggested by the authors that the approach could potentially be generalized to other disease states and immunological phenotypes. Three of the identified cytomegalovirus-associated TCR beta chains were confirmed in vitro to be specific for cytomegalovirus antigens. All 120 or so repertoires were used to score co-occurrence in the validation cohort in a later analysis, because that analysis had no HLA typing for the cohort. The classifier was reported to diagnose cytomegalovirus status with high specificity and sensitivity in both the original and validation cohorts. Subsequent analysis determined that TCRs grouped into clusters in the first cohort also showed a tendency toward co-occurrence across the roughly 110 validation repertoires, and 94% of cluster scores exceeded 0. While some public TCRs were present in many individuals, most TCR sequences turned up only very rarely across donors.

Separate from the approximately 670-subject first cohort, the validation cohort of roughly 130 subjects was the group to which the donors belonged. Libraries were prepared through the immunoSEQ multiplex PCR assay. On the study's bioinformatics: To diagnose cytomegalovirus status from the catalog of TCR beta chain sequences, a statistical classification framework was built. Not all clones reach the TCRdb copy of this immuneACCESS table, which keeps in-frame sequences only. Checked studies attribute under half of the gap to unresolved V genes and leave the rest unexplained. The D gene and trimming were derived from the DNA, and the V and J assignments and clone size from that table. Recorded for this sample are roughly 250,000 clones; around 87% of them occurred a single time. Of the sample, over 0.95% falls within the top ten clones.

The specimen was PBMCs. This sequence was found in a woman aged 30 to 39 in good health and CMV-seropositive. This chain is built from TRBV5-1 and TRBJ2-7; 9 middle bases align to TRBD1. The CDR3 region reads CASSWGQGFDEQYF. The bases are TGCGCCAGCAGCTGGGGACAGGGTTTCGACGAGCAGTACTTC.